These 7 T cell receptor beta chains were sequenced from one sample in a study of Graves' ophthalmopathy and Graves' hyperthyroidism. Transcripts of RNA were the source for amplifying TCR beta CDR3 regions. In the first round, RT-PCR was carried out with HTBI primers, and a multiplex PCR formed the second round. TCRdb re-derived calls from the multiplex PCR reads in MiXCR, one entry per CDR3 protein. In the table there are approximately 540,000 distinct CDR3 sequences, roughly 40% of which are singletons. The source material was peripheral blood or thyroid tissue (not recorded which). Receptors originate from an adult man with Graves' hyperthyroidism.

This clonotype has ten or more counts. CDR3 in DNA: TGTGCCAGCAGCTTAGTTAGTCGTCTAGACACTGAAGCTTTCTTT. Its translation is CASSLVSRLDTEAFF. The V gene is TRBV7-8, the J gene TRBJ1-1; D is unresolved. The ends were cut back, 1 base at V and 3 bases at J, with 12 bases in the middle. Germline assignment: CDR1 SGHVS and CDR2 FQNEAQ. The CDR3 is made up of 15 amino acids.

The CDR3 here is CSVPLGVLDTQYF. The CDR3, as DNA: TGCAGCGTTCCCCTCGGGGTACTGGATACGCAGTATTTT. This chain joins TRBV29-1 and TRBJ2-3; tentative D call: TRBD2 (5 bases). The V end lost 5 bases, the J end lost 6 bases, and 15 bases lay between the germline ends. The CDR3 totals 13 residues. CDR1 is SQVTM and CDR2 is ANQGSEA in the germline V gene.

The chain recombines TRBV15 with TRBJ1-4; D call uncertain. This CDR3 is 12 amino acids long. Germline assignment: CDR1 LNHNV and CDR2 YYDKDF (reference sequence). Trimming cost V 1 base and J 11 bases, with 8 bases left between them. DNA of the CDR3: TGTGCCACCAGCAGAGGGGCACGGAAACTGTTTTTT. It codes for CATSRGARKLFF.

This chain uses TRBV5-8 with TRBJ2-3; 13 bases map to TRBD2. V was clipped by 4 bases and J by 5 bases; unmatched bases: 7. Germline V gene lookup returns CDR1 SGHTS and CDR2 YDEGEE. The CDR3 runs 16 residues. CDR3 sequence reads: CASSPMGLAGRDTQYF. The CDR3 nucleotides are TGTGCCAGCAGCCCGATGGGACTAGCGGGGAGAGATACGCAGTATTTT.

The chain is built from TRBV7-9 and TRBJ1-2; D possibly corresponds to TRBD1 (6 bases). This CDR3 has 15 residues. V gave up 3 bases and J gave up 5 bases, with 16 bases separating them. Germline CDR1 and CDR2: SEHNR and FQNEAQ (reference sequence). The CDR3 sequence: CASSFFGTGAYGYTF. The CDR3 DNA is TGTGCCAGCAGCTTTTTTGGGACGGGGGCGTATGGCTACACCTTC.

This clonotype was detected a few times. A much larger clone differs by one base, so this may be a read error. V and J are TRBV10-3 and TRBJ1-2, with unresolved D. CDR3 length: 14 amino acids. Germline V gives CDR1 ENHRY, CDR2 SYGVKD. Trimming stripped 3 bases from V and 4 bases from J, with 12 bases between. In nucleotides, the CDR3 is TGTGCCATCAGTGAACGGGCTCCTGTCTATGGCTACACCTTC. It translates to CAISERAPVYGYTF.

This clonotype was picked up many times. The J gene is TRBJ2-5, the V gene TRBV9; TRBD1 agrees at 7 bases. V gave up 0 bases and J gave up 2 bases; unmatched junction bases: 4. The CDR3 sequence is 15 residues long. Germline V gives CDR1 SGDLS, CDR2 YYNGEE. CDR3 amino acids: CASSVEGRGQETQYF. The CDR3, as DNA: TGTGCCAGCAGCGTAGAGGGCAGGGGGCAAGAGACCCAGTACTTC.